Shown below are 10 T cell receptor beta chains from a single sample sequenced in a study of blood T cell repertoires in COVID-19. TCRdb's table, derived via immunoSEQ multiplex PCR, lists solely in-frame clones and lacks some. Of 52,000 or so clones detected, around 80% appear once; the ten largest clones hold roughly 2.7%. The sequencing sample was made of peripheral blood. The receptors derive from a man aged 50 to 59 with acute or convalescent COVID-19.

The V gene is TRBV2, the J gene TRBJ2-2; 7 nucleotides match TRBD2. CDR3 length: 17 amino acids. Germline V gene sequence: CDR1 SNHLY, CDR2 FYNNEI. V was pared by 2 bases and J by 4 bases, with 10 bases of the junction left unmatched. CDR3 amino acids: CASSEPGGGWSTGELFF. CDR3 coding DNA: TGTGCCAGCAGTGAACCGGGGGGTGGGTGGAGCACCGGGGAGCTGTTTTTT.

Here the CDR3 DNA reads TGTGCCAGCAGTGAGACTAGCGGCGGAGGAGATACGCAGTATTTT. This gives the protein CASSETSGGGDTQYF. The chain recombines TRBV2 with TRBJ2-3; TRBD2 matches at 9 bases. In germline, CDR1 is SNHLY, CDR2 FYNNEI. V dropped 3 bases and J dropped 5; count of bases not matched to a gene: 6. The CDR3 covers 15 residues.

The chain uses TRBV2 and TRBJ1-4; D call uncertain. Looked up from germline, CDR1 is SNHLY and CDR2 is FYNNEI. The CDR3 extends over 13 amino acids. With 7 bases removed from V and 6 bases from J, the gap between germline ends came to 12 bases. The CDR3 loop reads CASKRTGDEKLFF. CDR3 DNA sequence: TGTGCCAGCAAACGGACTGGGGATGAAAAACTGTTTTTT.

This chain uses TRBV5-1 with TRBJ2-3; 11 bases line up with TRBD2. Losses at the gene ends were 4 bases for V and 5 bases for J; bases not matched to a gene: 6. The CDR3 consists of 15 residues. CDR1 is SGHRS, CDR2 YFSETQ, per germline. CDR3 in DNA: TGCGCCAGCAGCCGGTTGGGACTAGCGGTAGATACGCAGTATTTT. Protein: CASSRLGLAVDTQYF.

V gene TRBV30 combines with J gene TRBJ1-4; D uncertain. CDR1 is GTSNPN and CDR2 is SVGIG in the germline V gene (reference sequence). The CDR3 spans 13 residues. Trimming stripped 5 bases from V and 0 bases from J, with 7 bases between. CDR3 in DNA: TGTGCCTGGCAGCGGACAACTAATGAAAAACTGTTTTTT. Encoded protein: CAWQRTTNEKLFF.

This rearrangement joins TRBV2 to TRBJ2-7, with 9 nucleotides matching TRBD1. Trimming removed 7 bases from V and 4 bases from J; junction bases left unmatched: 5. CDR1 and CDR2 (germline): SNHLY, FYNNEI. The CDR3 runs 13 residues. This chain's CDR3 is CASNLQGAYEQYF. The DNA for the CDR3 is TGTGCCAGCAATTTACAGGGGGCTTACGAGCAGTACTTC.

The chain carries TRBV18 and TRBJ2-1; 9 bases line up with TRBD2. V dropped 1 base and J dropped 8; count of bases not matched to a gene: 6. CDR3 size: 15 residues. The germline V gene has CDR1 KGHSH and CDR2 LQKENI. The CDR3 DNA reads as TGTGCCAGCTCACCACGAGCGGGAGGCGGGGATGAGCAGTTCTTC. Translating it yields CASSPRAGGGDEQFF. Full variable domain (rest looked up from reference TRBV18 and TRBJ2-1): NAGVMQNPRHLVRRRGQEARLRCSPMKGHSHVYWYRQLPEEGLKFMVYLQKENIIDESGMPKERFSAEFPKEGPSILRIQQVVRGDSAAYFCASSPRAGGGDEQFFGPGTRLTVL.

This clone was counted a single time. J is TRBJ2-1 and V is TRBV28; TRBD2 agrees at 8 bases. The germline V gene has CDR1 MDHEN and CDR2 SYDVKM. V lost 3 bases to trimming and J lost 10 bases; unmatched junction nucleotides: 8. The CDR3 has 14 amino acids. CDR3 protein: CASSFALAGKEQFF. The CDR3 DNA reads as TGTGCCAGCAGTTTCGCCCTAGCGGGTAAGGAGCAGTTCTTC. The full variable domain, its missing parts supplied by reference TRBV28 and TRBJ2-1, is DVKVTQSSRYLVKRTGEKVFLECVQDMDHENMFWYRQDPGLGLRLIYFSYDVKMKEKGDIPEGYSVSREKKERFSLILESASTNQTSMYLCASSFALAGKEQFFGPGTRLTVL.

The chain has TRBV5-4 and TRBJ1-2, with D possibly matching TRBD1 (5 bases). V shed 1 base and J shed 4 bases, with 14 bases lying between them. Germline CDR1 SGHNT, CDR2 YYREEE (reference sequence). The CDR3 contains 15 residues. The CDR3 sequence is CASSLIQGGSYGYTF. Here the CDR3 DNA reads TGTGCCAGCAGCTTGATCCAGGGCGGAAGCTATGGCTACACCTTC. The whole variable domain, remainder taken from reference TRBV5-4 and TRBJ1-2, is ETGVTQSPTHLIKTRGQQVTLRCSSQSGHNTVSWYQQALGQGPQFIFQYYREEENGRGNFPPRFSGLQFPNYSSELNVNALELDDSALYLCASSLIQGGSYGYTFGSGTRLTVV.

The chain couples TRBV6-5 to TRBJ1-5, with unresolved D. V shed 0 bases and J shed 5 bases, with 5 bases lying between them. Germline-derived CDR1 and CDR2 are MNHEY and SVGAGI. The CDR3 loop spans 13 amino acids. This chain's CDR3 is CASSYSNYQPQHF. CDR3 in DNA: TGTGCCAGCAGTTACTCGAACTATCAGCCCCAGCATTTT.